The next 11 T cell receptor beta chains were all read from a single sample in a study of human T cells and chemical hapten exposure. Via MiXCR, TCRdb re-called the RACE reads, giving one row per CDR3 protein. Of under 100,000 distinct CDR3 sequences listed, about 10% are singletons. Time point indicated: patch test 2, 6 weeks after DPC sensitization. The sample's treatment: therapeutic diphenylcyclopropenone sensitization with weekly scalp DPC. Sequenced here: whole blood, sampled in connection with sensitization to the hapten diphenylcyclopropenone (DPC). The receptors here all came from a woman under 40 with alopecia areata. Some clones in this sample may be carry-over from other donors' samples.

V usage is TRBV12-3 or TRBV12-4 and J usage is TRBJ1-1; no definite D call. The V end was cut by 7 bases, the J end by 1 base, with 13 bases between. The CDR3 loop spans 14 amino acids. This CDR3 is CASTERGGNTEAFF. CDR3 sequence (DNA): TGTGCCAGCACCGAACGTGGCGGGAACACTGAAGCTTTCTTT.

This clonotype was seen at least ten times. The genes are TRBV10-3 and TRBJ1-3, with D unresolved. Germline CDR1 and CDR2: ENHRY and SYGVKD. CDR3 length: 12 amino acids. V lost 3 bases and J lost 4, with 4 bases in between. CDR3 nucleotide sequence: TGTGCCATCAGTGATAGAGGAAACACCATATATTTT. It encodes CAISDRGNTIYF.

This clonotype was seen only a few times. The CDR3 region is CASSPRQGLGYGYTF. CDR3 DNA sequence: TGTGCCAGCAGTCCCAGACAGGGCTTGGGCTATGGCTACACCTTC. V is TRBV12-3 or TRBV12-4 and J is TRBJ1-2; 7 nucleotides line up with TRBD1. This CDR3 has 15 residues. Germline trimming cut 5 bases from V and 4 bases from J; bases unmatched to any gene: 10.

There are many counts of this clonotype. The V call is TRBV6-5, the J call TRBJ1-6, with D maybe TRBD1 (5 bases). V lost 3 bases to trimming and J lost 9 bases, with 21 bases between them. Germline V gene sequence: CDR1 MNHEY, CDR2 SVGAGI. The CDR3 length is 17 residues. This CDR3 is CASSYSRDPIGGSPLHF. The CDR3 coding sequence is TGTGCCAGCAGTTATTCCCGGGACCCCATCGGGGGTTCACCCCTCCACTTT.

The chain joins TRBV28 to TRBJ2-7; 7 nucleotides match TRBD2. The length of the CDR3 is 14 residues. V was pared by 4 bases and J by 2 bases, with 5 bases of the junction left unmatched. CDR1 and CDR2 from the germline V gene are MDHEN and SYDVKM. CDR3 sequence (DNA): TGTGCCAGCAGTTGGGGGGGATTTACCTACGAGCAGTACTTC. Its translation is CASSWGGFTYEQYF.

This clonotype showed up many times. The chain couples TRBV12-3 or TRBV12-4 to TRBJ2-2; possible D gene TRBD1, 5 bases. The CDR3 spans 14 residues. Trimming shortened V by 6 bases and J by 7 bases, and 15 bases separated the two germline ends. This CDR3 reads CASRRRGFIGELFF. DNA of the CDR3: TGTGCCAGCAGGAGAAGGGGCTTCATCGGGGAGCTGTTTTTT.

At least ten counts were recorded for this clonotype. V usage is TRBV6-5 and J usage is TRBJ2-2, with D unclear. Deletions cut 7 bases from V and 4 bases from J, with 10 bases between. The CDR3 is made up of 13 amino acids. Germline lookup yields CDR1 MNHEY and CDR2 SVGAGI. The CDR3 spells CASKRAATGELFF. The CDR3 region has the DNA TGTGCCAGCAAAAGGGCCGCCACCGGGGAGCTGTTTTTT.

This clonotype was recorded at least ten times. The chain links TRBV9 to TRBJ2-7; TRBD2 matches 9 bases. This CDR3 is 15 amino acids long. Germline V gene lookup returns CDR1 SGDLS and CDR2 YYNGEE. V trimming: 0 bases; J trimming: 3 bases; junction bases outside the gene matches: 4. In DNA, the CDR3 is TGTGCCAGCAGCGTAGGGTCTAGCGGGGACTACGAGCAGTACTTC. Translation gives CASSVGSSGDYEQYF.

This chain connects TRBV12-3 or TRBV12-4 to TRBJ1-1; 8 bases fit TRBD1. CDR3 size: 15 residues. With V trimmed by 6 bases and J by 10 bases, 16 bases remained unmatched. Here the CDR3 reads CASRRDPGGPKGAFF. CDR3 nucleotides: TGTGCCAGCAGGAGGGACCCAGGGGGCCCAAAAGGAGCTTTCTTT.

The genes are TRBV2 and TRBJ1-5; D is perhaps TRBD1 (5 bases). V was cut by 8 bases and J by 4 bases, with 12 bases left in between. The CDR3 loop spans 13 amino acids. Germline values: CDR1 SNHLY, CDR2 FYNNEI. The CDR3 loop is CASRQGGNQPQHF. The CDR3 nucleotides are TGTGCCAGCCGCCAGGGAGGGAATCAGCCCCAGCATTTT.

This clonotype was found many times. The CDR3, as DNA: TGCAGCGTTGATGTGGGGGTGGGCACTGAAGCTTTCTTT. This translates into CSVDVGVGTEAFF. The V call is TRBV29-1, the J call TRBJ1-1; TRBD1 might be the D (5 bases). From germline, CDR1 is SQVTM and CDR2 ANQGSEA. The CDR3 runs 13 residues. V dropped 3 bases and J dropped 4 bases, with 12 bases sitting between them.